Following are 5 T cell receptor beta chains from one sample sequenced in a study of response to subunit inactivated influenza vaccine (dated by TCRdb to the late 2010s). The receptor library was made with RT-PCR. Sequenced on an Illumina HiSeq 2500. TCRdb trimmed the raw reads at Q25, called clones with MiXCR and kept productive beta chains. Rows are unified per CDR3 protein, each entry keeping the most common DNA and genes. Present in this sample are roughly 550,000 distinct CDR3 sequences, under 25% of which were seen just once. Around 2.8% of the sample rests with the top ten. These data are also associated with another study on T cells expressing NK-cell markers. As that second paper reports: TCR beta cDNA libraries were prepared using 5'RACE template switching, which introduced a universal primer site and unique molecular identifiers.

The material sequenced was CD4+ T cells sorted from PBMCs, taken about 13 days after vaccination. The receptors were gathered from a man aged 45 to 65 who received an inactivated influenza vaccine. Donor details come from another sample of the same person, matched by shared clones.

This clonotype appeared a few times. The DNA for the CDR3 is TGCAGTGCAAAACAGGGGCGAATCACTGAAGCTTTCTTT. It is translated as CSAKQGRITEAFF. The genes are TRBV20-1 and TRBJ1-1, with 7 bases aligning to TRBD1. CDR3 size: 13 residues. The V segment lost 6 bases and the J segment 4 bases; nucleotides outside the gene matches: 8. Germline-derived CDR1 and CDR2 are DFQATT and SNEGSKA (reference sequence).

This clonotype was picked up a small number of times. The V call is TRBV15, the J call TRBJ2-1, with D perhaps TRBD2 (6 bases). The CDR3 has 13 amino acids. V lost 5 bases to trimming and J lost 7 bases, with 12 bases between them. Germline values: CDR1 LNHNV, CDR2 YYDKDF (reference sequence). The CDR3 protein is CATSVPTSNEQFF. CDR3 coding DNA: TGTGCCACCAGCGTACCGACTAGTAATGAGCAGTTCTTC.

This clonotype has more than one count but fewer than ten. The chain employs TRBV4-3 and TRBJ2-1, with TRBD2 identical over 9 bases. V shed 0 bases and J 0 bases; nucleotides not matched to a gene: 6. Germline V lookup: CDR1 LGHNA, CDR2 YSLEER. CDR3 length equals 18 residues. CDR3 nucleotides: TGCGCCAGCAGCCAAGATACTAGCGGGCTTATCTCCTACAATGAGCAGTTCTTC. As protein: CASSQDTSGLISYNEQFF.

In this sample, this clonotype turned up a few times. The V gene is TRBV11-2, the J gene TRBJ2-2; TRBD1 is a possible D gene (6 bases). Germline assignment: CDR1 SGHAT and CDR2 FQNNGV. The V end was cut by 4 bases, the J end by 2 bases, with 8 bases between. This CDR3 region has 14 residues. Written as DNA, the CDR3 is TGTGCCAGCAGCTCGGACAGAAACACCGGGGAGCTGTTTTTT. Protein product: CASSSDRNTGELFF. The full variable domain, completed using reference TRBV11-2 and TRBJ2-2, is EAGVAQSPRYKIIEKRQSVAFWCNPISGHATLYWYQQILGQGPKLLIQFQNNGVVDDSQLPKDRFSAERLKGVDSTLKIQPAKLEDSAVYLCASSSDRNTGELFFGEGSRLTVL.

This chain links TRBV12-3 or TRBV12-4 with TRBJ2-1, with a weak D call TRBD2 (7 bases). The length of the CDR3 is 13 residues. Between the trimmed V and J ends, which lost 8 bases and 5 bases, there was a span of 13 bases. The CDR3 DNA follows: TGTGCCAGCGGGAGGGGGGGCCACAATGAGCAGTTCTTC. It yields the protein CASGRGGHNEQFF.